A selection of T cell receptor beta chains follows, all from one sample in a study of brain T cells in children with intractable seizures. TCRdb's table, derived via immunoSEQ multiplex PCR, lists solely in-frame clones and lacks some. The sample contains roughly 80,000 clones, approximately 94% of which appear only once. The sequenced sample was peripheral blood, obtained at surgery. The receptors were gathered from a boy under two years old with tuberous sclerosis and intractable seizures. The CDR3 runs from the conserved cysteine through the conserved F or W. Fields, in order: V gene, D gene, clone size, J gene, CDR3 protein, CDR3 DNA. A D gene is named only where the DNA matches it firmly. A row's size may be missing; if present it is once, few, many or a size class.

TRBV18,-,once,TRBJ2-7,CASSPDISAYEQYF,TGTGCCAGCTCACCGGACATTAGCGCCTACGAGCAGTACTTC
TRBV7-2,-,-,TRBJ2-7,CASSSTSSYEQYF,TGTGCCAGCAGCTCAACGAGCTCCTACGAGCAGTACTTC
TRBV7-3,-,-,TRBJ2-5,CASSLYGGGSEETQYF,TGTGCCAGCAGCTTATATGGCGGAGGGTCGGAAGAGACCCAGTACTTC
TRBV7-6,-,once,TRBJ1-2,CASSLVAGEGYGYTF,TGTGCCAGCAGCTTAGTTGCGGGGGAGGGCTATGGCTACACCTTC
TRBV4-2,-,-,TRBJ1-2,CASSHVIGSGSGYGYTF,TGTGCCAGCAGCCACGTAATTGGGAGTGGCTCGGGCTATGGCTACACCTTC
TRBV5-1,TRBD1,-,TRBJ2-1,CASSFPGQGASNEQFF,TGCGCCAGCAGCTTTCCGGGACAGGGGGCGTCCAATGAGCAGTTCTTC
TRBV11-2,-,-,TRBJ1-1,CASSLGGRPMNTEAFF,TGTGCCAGCAGCTTAGGAGGCAGACCGATGAACACTGAAGCTTTCTTT
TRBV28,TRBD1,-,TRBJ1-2,CASSPHSRDRGPGYTF,TGTGCCAGCAGTCCCCATTCCCGGGACAGGGGGCCTGGCTACACCTTC
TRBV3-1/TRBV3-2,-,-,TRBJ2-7,CASSQSGTEYEQYF,TGTGCCAGCAGCCAGTCAGGGACCGAGTACGAGCAGTACTTC
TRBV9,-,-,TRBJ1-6,CASSVRGDSPLHF,TGTGCCAGCAGCGTTAGGGGGGATTCACCCCTCCACTTT
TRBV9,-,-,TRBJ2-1,CASSVGVAPGNEQFF,TGTGCCAGCAGCGTCGGGGTTGCTCCTGGCAATGAGCAGTTCTTC
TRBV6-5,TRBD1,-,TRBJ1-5,CASRETGGDQPQHF,TGTGCCAGCAGAGAGACAGGGGGCGATCAGCCCCAGCATTTT
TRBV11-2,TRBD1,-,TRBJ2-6,CASSSGQGQGFGGANVLTF,TGTGCCAGCAGCTCCGGACAGGGACAGGGATTCGGTGGGGCCAACGTCCTGACTTTC
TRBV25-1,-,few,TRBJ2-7,CASGYSYEQYF,TGTGCCAGCGGCTACAGCTACGAGCAGTACTTC
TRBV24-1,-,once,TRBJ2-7,CATSDSYEQYF,TGTGCCACCAGTGACTCCTACGAGCAGTACTTC
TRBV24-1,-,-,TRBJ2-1,CATSDLPTFEGNEQFF,TGTGCCACCAGTGATCTACCGACCTTCGAGGGCAATGAGCAGTTCTTC
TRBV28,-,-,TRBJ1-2,CASSKTANYGYTF,TGTGCCAGCAGTAAGACAGCTAACTATGGCTACACCTTC
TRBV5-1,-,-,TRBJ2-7,CASRKAGGYEQYF,TGCGCCAGCAGAAAAGCTGGAGGCTACGAGCAGTACTTC
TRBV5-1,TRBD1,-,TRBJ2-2,CASRETGGGWTGELFF,TGCGCCAGCAGAGAGACAGGGGGCGGGTGGACCGGGGAGCTGTTTTTT
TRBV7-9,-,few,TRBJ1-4,CASSPGQNLNEKLFF,TGTGCCAGCAGCCCCGGACAGAATCTTAATGAAAAACTGTTTTTT
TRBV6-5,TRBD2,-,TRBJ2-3,CASIAGGTDTQYF,TGTGCCAGCATAGCGGGGGGCACAGATACGCAGTATTTT
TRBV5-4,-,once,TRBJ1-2,CASSWGGGGLGYTF,TGTGCCAGCAGCTGGGGGGGCGGCGGGCTTGGCTACACCTTC
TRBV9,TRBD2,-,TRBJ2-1,CASSAVGDYYNEQFF,TGTGCCAGCAGCGCAGTGGGGGACTACTACAATGAGCAGTTCTTC
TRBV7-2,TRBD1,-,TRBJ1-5,CASSGTGTQPQHF,TGTGCCAGTTCCGGGACAGGTACTCAGCCCCAGCATTTT
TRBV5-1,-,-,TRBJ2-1,CASSFGSYNEQFF,TGCGCCAGCAGCTTCGGCTCCTACAATGAGCAGTTCTTC
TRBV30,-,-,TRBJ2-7,CAWSVPHLGASYEQYF,TGTGCCTGGAGTGTACCCCACCTAGGGGCCTCCTACGAGCAGTACTTC
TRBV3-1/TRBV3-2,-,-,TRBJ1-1,CASGDPKKGYMNTEAFF,TGTGCCAGCGGCGACCCGAAGAAGGGTTACATGAACACTGAAGCTTTCTTT
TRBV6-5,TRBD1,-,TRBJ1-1,CASSYDRVNTEAFF,TGTGCCAGCAGTTACGACAGGGTGAACACTGAAGCTTTCTTT
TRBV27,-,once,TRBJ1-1,CASSLGGPGEAFF,TGTGCCAGCAGTTTAGGAGGTCCCGGTGAAGCTTTCTTT
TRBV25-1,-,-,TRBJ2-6,CASSDRGTGANVLTF,TGTGCCAGCAGTGATAGAGGGACTGGGGCCAACGTCCTGACTTTC
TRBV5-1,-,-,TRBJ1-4,CASSLGTSATNEKLFF,TGCGCCAGCAGCTTAGGGACCTCCGCAACTAATGAAAAACTGTTTTTT
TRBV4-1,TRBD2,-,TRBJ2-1,CASSQGLPLAGGRHEQFF,TGCGCCAGCAGCCAAGGTCTCCCGCTAGCGGGGGGGAGACATGAGCAGTTCTTC
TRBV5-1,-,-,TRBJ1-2,CASSLEANYGYTF,TGCGCCAGCAGCTTGGAGGCTAACTATGGCTACACCTTC
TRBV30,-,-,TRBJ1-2,CAWSVRRKSNYGYTF,TGTGCCTGGAGTGTTCGTCGGAAGTCTAACTATGGCTACACCTTC
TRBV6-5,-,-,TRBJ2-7,CASTAPLGYEQYF,TGTGCCAGCACCGCTCCCTTAGGCTACGAGCAGTACTTC
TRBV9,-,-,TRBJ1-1,CASSPMGNTEAFF,TGTGCCAGCAGCCCCATGGGGAACACTGAAGCTTTCTTT
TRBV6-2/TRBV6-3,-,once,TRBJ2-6,CASSQSGANVLTF,TGTGCCAGCAGTCAGTCGGGGGCCAACGTCCTGACTTTC
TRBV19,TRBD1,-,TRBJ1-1,CASSTSYSRQGRKNTEAFF,TGTGCCAGTAGTACATCATACTCGAGACAGGGGCGAAAGAACACTGAAGCTTTCTTT
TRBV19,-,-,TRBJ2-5,CASSIGTQETQYF,TGTGCCAGTAGTATCGGGACCCAAGAGACCCAGTACTTC
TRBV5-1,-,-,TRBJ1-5,CASSLGETPNQPQHF,TGCGCCAGCAGCTTGGGAGAGACTCCCAATCAGCCCCAGCATTTT